These T cell receptor beta chains were read from a single sample in a study of T cells expressing NK-cell markers. One entry per CDR3 protein, without DNA, is what TCRdb gives after re-calling the 5' RACE reads. This sample contains some 390,000 distinct CDR3 sequences. Sequencing input: blood T cells: a sorted CD56 or NKG2C T cell subset, CD4+ or CD8+ T cells, or bulk PBMC T cells (not recorded which). All receptors come from a woman in her fifties or sixties in good health. Both conserved end residues are part of each CDR3. Fields, in order: V gene, J gene, CDR3 protein.

v_gene: TRBV25-1; j_gene: TRBJ2-1; CDR3aa: CASSALAGYNEQFF
v_gene: TRBV2; j_gene: TRBJ2-2; CDR3aa: CASSVQRVTGELFF
v_gene: TRBV7-2; j_gene: TRBJ2-3; CDR3aa: CASSHPGRSTDTQYF
v_gene: TRBV12-3/TRBV12-4; j_gene: TRBJ2-5; CDR3aa: CASSLGREGRETQYF
v_gene: TRBV11-2; j_gene: TRBJ2-5; CDR3aa: CASSLIIETQYF
v_gene: TRBV24-1; j_gene: TRBJ2-1; CDR3aa: CATSRSYINHNEQFF
v_gene: TRBV7-8; j_gene: TRBJ2-7; CDR3aa: CASRPLFVSSYEQYF
v_gene: TRBV7-9; j_gene: TRBJ2-7; CDR3aa: CASSNKVAGVSYEQYF
v_gene: TRBV10-3; j_gene: TRBJ1-1; CDR3aa: CAIWGQGKTEAFF
v_gene: TRBV10-1; j_gene: TRBJ2-2; CDR3aa: CARSGTANTGELFF
v_gene: TRBV12-3/TRBV12-4; j_gene: TRBJ2-7; CDR3aa: CASRVAGVDDEQYF
v_gene: TRBV29-1; j_gene: TRBJ2-1; CDR3aa: CSAPVTGGNEQFF
v_gene: TRBV28; j_gene: TRBJ2-4; CDR3aa: CASSYPRENIQYF